The rows below give T cell receptor beta chains drawn from one sample of a study of T-cell memory formation after mild COVID-19. A single record per CDR3 protein comes from TCRdb applying MiXCR to the 5' RACE reads. The data hold approximately 400,000 distinct CDR3 sequences, with 20% to 25% observed a single time. Sequences were obtained from PBMCs or a T cell subset sorted from them (not recorded which). The receptors originated from an adult woman who had mild COVID-19 (a few samples of this study predate the infection). Cell type and time point are not known. The CDR3 runs from the conserved cysteine through the conserved F or W. The D gene is left open where the match is weak. Rows give clone size only sometimes, using once, few, many, or a class for an expanded clone.

CDR3 DNA: TGTGCCTGGAGTGTAACAGCTAGCACAGATACGCAGTATTTT
CDR3 protein: CAWSVTASTDTQYF
D gene: .
clone size: .
V gene: TRBV30
J gene: TRBJ2-3

CDR3 DNA: TGCAGTGCTAGAGATCAGATGGGTAAGAACACTGAAGCTTTCTTT
CDR3 protein: CSARDQMGKNTEAFF
D gene: .
clone size: few
V gene: TRBV20-1
J gene: TRBJ1-1

CDR3 DNA: TGTGCCAGCAGTTACTCGAGGACAGGACACACTGAAGCTTTCTTT
CDR3 protein: CASSYSRTGHTEAFF
D gene: TRBD1
clone size: .
V gene: TRBV6-6
J gene: TRBJ1-1

CDR3 DNA: TGTGCCAGCAGCCAAGGGACACCTTACGAGCAGTACTTC
CDR3 protein: CASSQGTPYEQYF
D gene: .
clone size: .
V gene: TRBV4-2
J gene: TRBJ2-7

CDR3 DNA: TGTGCCAGCACCTTGGGTGGGGGCGATGAGCAGTTCTTC
CDR3 protein: CASTLGGGDEQFF
D gene: .
clone size: once
V gene: TRBV12-3/TRBV12-4
J gene: TRBJ2-1

CDR3 DNA: TGCGCCAGCAGCACCTGGACTAGCGGGGGGGCGGATACGCAGTATTTT
CDR3 protein: CASSTWTSGGADTQYF
D gene: TRBD2
clone size: .
V gene: TRBV5-1
J gene: TRBJ2-3

CDR3 DNA: TGCAGCGTCAGGGGGGCGACACCTCAAGAGACCCAGTACTTC
CDR3 protein: CSVRGATPQETQYF
D gene: .
clone size: .
V gene: TRBV29-1
J gene: TRBJ2-5

CDR3 DNA: TGTGCCAGCAGTTACTCGGGACAGGTGACGGGGTATGAAAAACTGTTTTTT
CDR3 protein: CASSYSGQVTGYEKLFF
D gene: TRBD1
clone size: .
V gene: TRBV6-5
J gene: TRBJ1-4

CDR3 DNA: TGTGCCAGCAATACGGGAGGGTACGAGCAGTACTTC
CDR3 protein: CASNTGGYEQYF
D gene: TRBD2
clone size: few
V gene: TRBV12-3/TRBV12-4
J gene: TRBJ2-7

CDR3 DNA: TGCGCCAGCAGCCCTGTAGCGGGAGTATCAAATGAGCAGTTCTTC
CDR3 protein: CASSPVAGVSNEQFF
D gene: TRBD2
clone size: .
V gene: TRBV5-1
J gene: TRBJ2-1

CDR3 DNA: TGCAGTGCCGGCCGGGACAGCGTCTCCGAGCAGTACTTC
CDR3 protein: CSAGRDSVSEQYF
D gene: TRBD1
clone size: .
V gene: TRBV20-1
J gene: TRBJ2-7

CDR3 DNA: TGCGCCAGCAGCCAAGACGGGACACTGCACTATGGCTACACCTTC
CDR3 protein: CASSQDGTLHYGYTF
D gene: .
clone size: few
V gene: TRBV4-3
J gene: TRBJ1-2

CDR3 DNA: TGTGCCAGTAGTACAGGGAAAAGGAGCTATGGCTACACCTTC
CDR3 protein: CASSTGKRSYGYTF
D gene: .
clone size: .
V gene: TRBV19
J gene: TRBJ1-2

CDR3 DNA: TGCGCCAGCAGCGCCAACCCGGCCCCGGATACGCAGTATTTT
CDR3 protein: CASSANPAPDTQYF
D gene: .
clone size: .
V gene: TRBV5-1
J gene: TRBJ2-3

CDR3 DNA: TGCGCCAGCAGCCAAGGGGGTTCGGGGCGAGGCAATCAGCCCCAGCATTTT
CDR3 protein: CASSQGGSGRGNQPQHF
D gene: .
clone size: many
V gene: TRBV4-1
J gene: TRBJ1-5

CDR3 DNA: TGTGCCAGCAGTACCTCTTACACCGATGGCTACACCTTC
CDR3 protein: CASSTSYTDGYTF
D gene: .
clone size: .
V gene: TRBV12-3/TRBV12-4
J gene: TRBJ1-2

CDR3 DNA: TGTGCCAGCAGCTTAGCAGGGCGGAAAACAGACTCCTACGAGCAGTACTTC
CDR3 protein: CASSLAGRKTDSYEQYF
D gene: .
clone size: few
V gene: TRBV7-8
J gene: TRBJ2-7

CDR3 DNA: TGCGCCAGCACCTCACCCCCGATCACTGAAGCTTTCTTT
CDR3 protein: CASTSPPITEAFF
D gene: .
clone size: few
V gene: TRBV5-1
J gene: TRBJ1-1

CDR3 DNA: TGCAGTGCTACAGTCATGCGGGGGGGCACAGATACGCAGTATTTT
CDR3 protein: CSATVMRGGTDTQYF
D gene: TRBD2
clone size: .
V gene: TRBV20-1
J gene: TRBJ2-3

CDR3 DNA: TGTGCCAGCAGTTTATTAGGCGGGAGCAGCTCCTACGAGCAGTACTTC
CDR3 protein: CASSLLGGSSSYEQYF
D gene: TRBD2
clone size: .
V gene: TRBV27
J gene: TRBJ2-7

CDR3 DNA: TGTGCCAGCAGCTTGGCCTCTGGGAAAATCGAAGCTTTCTTT
CDR3 protein: CASSLASGKIEAFF
D gene: .
clone size: few
V gene: TRBV5-5
J gene: TRBJ1-1

CDR3 DNA: TGTGCCAGCAGCTTAGGGGGGACAGGATATGGCTACACCTTC
CDR3 protein: CASSLGGTGYGYTF
D gene: TRBD1
clone size: .
V gene: TRBV7-9
J gene: TRBJ1-2

CDR3 DNA: TGTGCCAGCAGTTCACCCGGACAGGTTCAAGAGACCCAGTACTTC
CDR3 protein: CASSSPGQVQETQYF
D gene: TRBD1
clone size: .
V gene: TRBV12-3/TRBV12-4
J gene: TRBJ2-5

CDR3 DNA: TGTGCCAGCAGCGTAGAGGACACATCCTACGAGCAGTACTTC
CDR3 protein: CASSVEDTSYEQYF
D gene: .
clone size: few
V gene: TRBV9
J gene: TRBJ2-7

CDR3 DNA: TGTGCCAGCAGTCCCGGCAGGGCCGGGGAGCTGTTTTTT
CDR3 protein: CASSPGRAGELFF
D gene: .
clone size: few
V gene: TRBV12-3/TRBV12-4
J gene: TRBJ2-2

CDR3 DNA: TGTGCCAGCAGCGACAGGGTTGGCTCTGGAAACACCATATATTTT
CDR3 protein: CASSDRVGSGNTIYF
D gene: TRBD1
clone size: .
V gene: TRBV12-3/TRBV12-4
J gene: TRBJ1-3

CDR3 DNA: TGTGCCAGCAGTTCCATGACAGGGGAGGGATACGAGCAGTACTTC
CDR3 protein: CASSSMTGEGYEQYF
D gene: .
clone size: .
V gene: TRBV7-9
J gene: TRBJ2-7

CDR3 DNA: TGTGCCACCAGTGACATTGGACAGGGGGTCACAGATACGCAGTATTTT
CDR3 protein: CATSDIGQGVTDTQYF
D gene: TRBD1
clone size: few
V gene: TRBV24-1
J gene: TRBJ2-3

CDR3 DNA: TGTGCCACCAGTTACTCTGGGGCCAACGTCCTGACTTTC
CDR3 protein: CATSYSGANVLTF
D gene: .
clone size: few
V gene: TRBV24-1
J gene: TRBJ2-6

CDR3 DNA: TGTGCCAGCAGCGTAGGGAGAGCCCCGGATGGCTACACCTTC
CDR3 protein: CASSVGRAPDGYTF
D gene: .
clone size: .
V gene: TRBV9
J gene: TRBJ1-2

CDR3 DNA: TGTGCCAGTAGTATAGGGGCCGGACGGGACTATGGCTACACCTTC
CDR3 protein: CASSIGAGRDYGYTF
D gene: .
clone size: .
V gene: TRBV19
J gene: TRBJ1-2

CDR3 DNA: TGTGCCAGCAGCCAAACCCCGGGACTGCTAGAGACCCAGTACTTC
CDR3 protein: CASSQTPGLLETQYF
D gene: .
clone size: .
V gene: TRBV3-1
J gene: TRBJ2-5

CDR3 DNA: TGCGCCAGCAGCTTACTAATCCCGGGACCAGAGACCCAGTACTTC
CDR3 protein: CASSLLIPGPETQYF
D gene: .
clone size: few
V gene: TRBV5-1
J gene: TRBJ2-5

CDR3 DNA: TGTGCCAGCAGCCCGCTGGAGGGTAGACACACCGGGGAGCTGTTTTTT
CDR3 protein: CASSPLEGRHTGELFF
D gene: .
clone size: few
V gene: TRBV7-8
J gene: TRBJ2-2

CDR3 DNA: TGTGCCAGCAGCTTAAGCAGGGATATGGGTGGCTACACCTTC
CDR3 protein: CASSLSRDMGGYTF
D gene: .
clone size: .
V gene: TRBV7-9
J gene: TRBJ1-2

CDR3 DNA: TGTGCCAGCAGGGTCCCAGGTTCAGGCGAGCAGTACTTC
CDR3 protein: CASRVPGSGEQYF
D gene: .
clone size: few
V gene: TRBV28
J gene: TRBJ2-7

CDR3 DNA: TGCGCCAGCAAAAGAACAGGGGGCGCCTCAGATACGCAGTATTTT
CDR3 protein: CASKRTGGASDTQYF
D gene: TRBD1
clone size: .
V gene: TRBV5-1
J gene: TRBJ2-3

CDR3 DNA: TGTGCCAGCAGCGTAACGACCGGGTCCGGGGAGACCCAGTACTTC
CDR3 protein: CASSVTTGSGETQYF
D gene: .
clone size: many
V gene: TRBV9
J gene: TRBJ2-5

CDR3 DNA: TGTGCCAGCAGCTTAGGTCCCAGCCACGAGCAGTACTTC
CDR3 protein: CASSLGPSHEQYF
D gene: .
clone size: .
V gene: TRBV11-2
J gene: TRBJ2-7

CDR3 DNA: TGTGCCAGCAGTTTACTAGCCACCCAAGAGACCCAGTACTTC
CDR3 protein: CASSLLATQETQYF
D gene: .
clone size: many
V gene: TRBV12-3/TRBV12-4
J gene: TRBJ2-5

CDR3 DNA: TGCGCCAGCAGCCAAGAGGAGGCGCAGATGAACACTGAAGCTTTCTTT
CDR3 protein: CASSQEEAQMNTEAFF
D gene: .
clone size: once
V gene: TRBV4-1
J gene: TRBJ1-1

CDR3 DNA: TGTGCCATCAGTACGGACGGTCCCTACGAGCAGTACTTC
CDR3 protein: CAISTDGPYEQYF
D gene: .
clone size: few
V gene: TRBV10-3
J gene: TRBJ2-7

CDR3 DNA: TGTGCCAGCAGCCAATGGGTTGGGGACAGCCCCAATCAGCCCCAGCATTTT
CDR3 protein: CASSQWVGDSPNQPQHF
D gene: TRBD1
clone size: .
V gene: TRBV16
J gene: TRBJ1-5

CDR3 DNA: TGTGCCAGTAGTAAGGGGGCAGGGGGGTCCTCCACAGATACGCAGTATTTT
CDR3 protein: CASSKGAGGSSTDTQYF
D gene: .
clone size: .
V gene: TRBV19
J gene: TRBJ2-3